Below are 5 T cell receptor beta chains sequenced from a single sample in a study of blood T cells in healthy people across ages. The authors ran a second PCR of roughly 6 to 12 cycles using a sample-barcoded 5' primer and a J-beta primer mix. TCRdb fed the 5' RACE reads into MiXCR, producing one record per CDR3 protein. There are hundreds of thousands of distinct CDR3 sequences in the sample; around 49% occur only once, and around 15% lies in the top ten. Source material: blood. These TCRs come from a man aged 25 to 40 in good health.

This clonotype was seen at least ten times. The CDR3 DNA is TGTGCCATCAACAAAGGACAGGCAGGAACCGGGGAGCTGTTTTTT. Its translation is CAINKGQAGTGELFF. The chain recombines TRBV10-3 with TRBJ2-2; 7 positions agree with TRBD1. This CDR3 has 15 residues. CDR1 ENHRY and CDR2 SYGVKD come from the germline V gene. V dropped 7 bases and J dropped 5; count of bases not matched to a gene: 10.

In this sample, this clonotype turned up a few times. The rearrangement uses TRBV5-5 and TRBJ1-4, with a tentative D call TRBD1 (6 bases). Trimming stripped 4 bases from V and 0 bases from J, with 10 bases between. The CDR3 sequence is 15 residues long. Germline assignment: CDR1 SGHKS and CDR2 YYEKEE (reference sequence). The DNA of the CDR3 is TGTGCCAGCAGCCCCAGGGGCCCAACTAATGAAAAACTGTTTTTT. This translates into CASSPRGPTNEKLFF. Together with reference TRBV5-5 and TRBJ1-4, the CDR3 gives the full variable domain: DAGVTQSPTHLIKTRGQQVTLRCSPISGHKSVSWYQQVLGQGPQFIFQYYEKEERGRGNFPDRFSARQFPNYSSELNVNALLLGDSALYLCASSPRGPTNEKLFFGSGTQLSVL.

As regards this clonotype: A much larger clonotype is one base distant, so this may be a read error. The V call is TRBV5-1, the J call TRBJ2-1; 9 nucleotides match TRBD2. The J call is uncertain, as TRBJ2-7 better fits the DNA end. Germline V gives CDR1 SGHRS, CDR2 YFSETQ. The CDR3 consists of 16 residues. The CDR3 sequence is CASSPRVAGAYNEQYF. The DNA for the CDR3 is TGCGCCAGCAGCCCGCGAGTAGCGGGGGCCTACAATGAGCAGTACTTC.

CDR3 nucleotide sequence: TGCGCCAGCAGCCAAGAGGAGGGGGTGCTCTACGAGCAGTACTTC. This translates into CASSQEEGVLYEQYF. V is TRBV4-3 and J is TRBJ2-7; D may match TRBD1 or TRBD2 (6 bases each). Trimming shortened V by 0 bases and J by 3 bases, and 12 bases separated the two germline ends. The germline CDR1 and CDR2 sequences are LGHNA and YSLEER. This CDR3 contains 15 residues.

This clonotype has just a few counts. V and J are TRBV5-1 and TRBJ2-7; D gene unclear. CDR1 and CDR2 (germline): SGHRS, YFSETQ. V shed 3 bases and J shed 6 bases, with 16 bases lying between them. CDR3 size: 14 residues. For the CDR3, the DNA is TGCGCCAGCAGCTATTGGACGGCCGCCGGCGAGCAGTACTTC. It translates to CASSYWTAAGEQYF. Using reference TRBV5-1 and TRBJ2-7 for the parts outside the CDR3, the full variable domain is KAGVTQTPRYLIKTRGQQVTLSCSPISGHRSVSWYQQTPGQGLQFLFEYFSETQRNKGNFPGRFSGRQFSNSRSEMNVSTLELGDSALYLCASSYWTAAGEQYFGPGTRLTVT.